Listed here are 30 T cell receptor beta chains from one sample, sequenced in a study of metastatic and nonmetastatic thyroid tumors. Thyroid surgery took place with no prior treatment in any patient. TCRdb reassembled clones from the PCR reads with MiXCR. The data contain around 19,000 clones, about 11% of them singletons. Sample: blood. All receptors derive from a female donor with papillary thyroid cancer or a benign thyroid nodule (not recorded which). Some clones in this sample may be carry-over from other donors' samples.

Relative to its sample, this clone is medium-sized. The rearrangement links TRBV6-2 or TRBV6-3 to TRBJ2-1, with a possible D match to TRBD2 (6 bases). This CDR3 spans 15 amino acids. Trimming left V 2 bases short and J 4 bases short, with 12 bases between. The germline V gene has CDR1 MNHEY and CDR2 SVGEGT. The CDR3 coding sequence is TGTGCCAGCAGTTACACGGGGGAGAGGTACAATGAGCAGTTCTTC. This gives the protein CASSYTGERYNEQFF.

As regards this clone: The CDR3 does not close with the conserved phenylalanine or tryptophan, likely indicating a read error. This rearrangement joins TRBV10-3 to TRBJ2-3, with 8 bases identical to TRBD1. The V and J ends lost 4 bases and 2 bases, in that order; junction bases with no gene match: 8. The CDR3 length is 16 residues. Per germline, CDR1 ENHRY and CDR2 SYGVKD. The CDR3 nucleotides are TGTGCCATCAGTGGGGGACAGGCCCTAGCCACAGATACGCAGTATCGT. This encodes CAISGGQALATDTQYR.

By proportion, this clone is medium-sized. For the CDR3, the DNA is TGTGCCAGCAGCCCCCGGGCCGCGAACACCGGGGAGCTGTTTTTT. As protein: CASSPRAANTGELFF. V is TRBV12-3 or TRBV12-4 and J is TRBJ2-2; D is undetermined. The CDR3 extends over 15 amino acids. V lost 6 bases to trimming and J lost 0 bases, with 11 bases between them.

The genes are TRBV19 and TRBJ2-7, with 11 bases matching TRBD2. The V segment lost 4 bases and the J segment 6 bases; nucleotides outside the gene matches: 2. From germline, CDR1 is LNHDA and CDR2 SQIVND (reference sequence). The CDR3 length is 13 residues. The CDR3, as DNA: TGTGCCAGTAGTACAGGGACTAGCGGCGAGCAGTACTTC. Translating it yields CASSTGTSGEQYF.

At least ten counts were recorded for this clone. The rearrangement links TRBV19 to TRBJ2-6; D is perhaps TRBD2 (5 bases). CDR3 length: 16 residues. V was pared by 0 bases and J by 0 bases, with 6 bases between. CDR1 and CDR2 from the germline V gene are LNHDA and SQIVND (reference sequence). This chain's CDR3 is CASSIDRGSGANVLTF. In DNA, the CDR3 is TGTGCCAGTAGTATAGATCGGGGCTCTGGGGCCAACGTCCTGACTTTC.

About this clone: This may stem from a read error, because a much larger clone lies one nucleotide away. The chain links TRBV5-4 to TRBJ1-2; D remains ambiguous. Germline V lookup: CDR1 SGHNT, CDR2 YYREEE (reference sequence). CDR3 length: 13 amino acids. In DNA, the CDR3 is TGTGCCAACAGCCCTAAGGGTTTCTATGGCTACACCTTC. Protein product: CANSPKGFYGYTF.

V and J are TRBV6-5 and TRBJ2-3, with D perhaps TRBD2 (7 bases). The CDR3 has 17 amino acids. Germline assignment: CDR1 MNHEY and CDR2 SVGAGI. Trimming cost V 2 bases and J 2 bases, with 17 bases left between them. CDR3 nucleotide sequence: TGTGCCAGCAGTTACCCACCGTGGGGGGGGCACACAGATACGCAGTATTTT. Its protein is CASSYPPWGGHTDTQYF.

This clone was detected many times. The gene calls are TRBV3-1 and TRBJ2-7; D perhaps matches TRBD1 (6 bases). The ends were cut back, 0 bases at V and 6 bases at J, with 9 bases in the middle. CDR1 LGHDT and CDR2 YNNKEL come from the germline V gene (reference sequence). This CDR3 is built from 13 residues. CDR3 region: CASSQESRGEQYF. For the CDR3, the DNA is TGTGCCAGCAGCCAAGAAAGCAGGGGCGAGCAGTACTTC.

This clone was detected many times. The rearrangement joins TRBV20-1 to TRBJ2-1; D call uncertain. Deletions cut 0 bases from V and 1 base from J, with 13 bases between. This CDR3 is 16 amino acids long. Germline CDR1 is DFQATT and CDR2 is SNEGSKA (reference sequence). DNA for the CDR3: TGCAGTGCTAGAGACTGGACCCGGACGTCCTACAATGAGCAGTTCTTC. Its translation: CSARDWTRTSYNEQFF.

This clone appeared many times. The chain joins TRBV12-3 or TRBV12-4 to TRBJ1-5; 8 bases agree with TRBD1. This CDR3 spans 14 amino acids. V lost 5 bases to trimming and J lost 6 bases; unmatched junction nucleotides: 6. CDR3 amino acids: CASSTTGGGQPQHF. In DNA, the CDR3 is TGTGCCAGCAGTACCACAGGGGGTGGTCAGCCCCAGCATTTT.

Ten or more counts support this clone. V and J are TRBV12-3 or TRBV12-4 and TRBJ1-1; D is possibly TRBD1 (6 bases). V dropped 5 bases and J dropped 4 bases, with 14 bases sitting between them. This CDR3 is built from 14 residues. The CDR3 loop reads CASSPRGGGTEAFF. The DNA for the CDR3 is TGTGCCAGCAGTCCCAGGGGAGGCGGCACTGAAGCTTTCTTT.

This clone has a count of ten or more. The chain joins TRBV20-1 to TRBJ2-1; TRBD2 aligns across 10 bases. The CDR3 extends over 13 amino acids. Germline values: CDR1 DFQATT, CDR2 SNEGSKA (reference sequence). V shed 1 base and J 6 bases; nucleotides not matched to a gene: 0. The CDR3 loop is CSARGLAGNEQFF. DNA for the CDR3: TGCAGTGCTAGAGGACTAGCGGGCAATGAGCAGTTCTTC.

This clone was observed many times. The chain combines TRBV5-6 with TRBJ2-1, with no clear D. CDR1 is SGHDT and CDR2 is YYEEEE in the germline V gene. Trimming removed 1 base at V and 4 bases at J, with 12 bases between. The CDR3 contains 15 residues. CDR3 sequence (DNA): TGTGCCAGCAGCTTGTCAGGTATCGTTTACAATGAGCAGTTCTTC. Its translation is CASSLSGIVYNEQFF.

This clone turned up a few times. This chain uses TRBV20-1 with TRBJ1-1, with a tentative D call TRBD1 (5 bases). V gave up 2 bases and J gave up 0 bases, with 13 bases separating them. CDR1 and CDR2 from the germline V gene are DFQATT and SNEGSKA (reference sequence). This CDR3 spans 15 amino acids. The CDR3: CSARTYGHVNTEAFF. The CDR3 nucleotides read TGCAGTGCTAGAACGTACGGACATGTGAACACTGAAGCTTTCTTT.

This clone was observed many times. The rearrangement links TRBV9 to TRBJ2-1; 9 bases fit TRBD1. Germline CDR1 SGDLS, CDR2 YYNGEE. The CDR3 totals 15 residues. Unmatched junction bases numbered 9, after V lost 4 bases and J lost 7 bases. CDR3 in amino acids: CASSSSVTGGNEQFF. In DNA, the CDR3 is TGTGCCAGCAGCTCCTCTGTGACAGGGGGAAATGAGCAGTTCTTC.

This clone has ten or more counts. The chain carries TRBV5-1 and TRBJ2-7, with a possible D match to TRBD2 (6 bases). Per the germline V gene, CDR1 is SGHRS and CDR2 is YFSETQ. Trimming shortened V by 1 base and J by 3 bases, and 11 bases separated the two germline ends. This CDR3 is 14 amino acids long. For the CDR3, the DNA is TGCGCCAGCAGCTTGAGGTCGGGAGACTACGAGCAGTACTTC. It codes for CASSLRSGDYEQYF.

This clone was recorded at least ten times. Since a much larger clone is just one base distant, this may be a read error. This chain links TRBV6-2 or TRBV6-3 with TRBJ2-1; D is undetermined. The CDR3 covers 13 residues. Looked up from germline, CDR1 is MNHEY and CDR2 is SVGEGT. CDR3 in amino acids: CAGSHDLDNEQFF. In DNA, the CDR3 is TGTGCCGGCAGCCATGATCTGGACAATGAGCAGTTCTTC.

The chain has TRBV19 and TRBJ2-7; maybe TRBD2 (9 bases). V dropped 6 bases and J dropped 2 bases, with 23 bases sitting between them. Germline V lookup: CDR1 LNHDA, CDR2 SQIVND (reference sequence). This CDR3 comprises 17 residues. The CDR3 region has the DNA TGTGCCAGTAGCCTAGCGGGACAGGCAATCGGGACCTACGAGCAGTACTTC. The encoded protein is CASSLAGQAIGTYEQYF.

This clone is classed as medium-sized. CDR3 sequence (DNA): TGTGCCAGCAGAACCACACAGTATGGCTACACCTTC. Its protein product is CASRTTQYGYTF. V and J are TRBV28 and TRBJ1-2; D not resolved. The CDR3 runs 12 residues. CDR1 is MDHEN and CDR2 is SYDVKM in the germline V gene. Trimming stripped 6 bases from V and 5 bases from J, with 10 bases between.

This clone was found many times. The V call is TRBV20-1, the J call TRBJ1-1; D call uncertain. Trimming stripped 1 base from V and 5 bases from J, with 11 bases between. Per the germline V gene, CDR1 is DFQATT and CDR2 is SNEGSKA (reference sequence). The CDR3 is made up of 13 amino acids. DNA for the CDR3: TGCAGTGCTAGAGGCGGACGGATAACTGAAGCTTTCTTT. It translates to CSARGGRITEAFF.

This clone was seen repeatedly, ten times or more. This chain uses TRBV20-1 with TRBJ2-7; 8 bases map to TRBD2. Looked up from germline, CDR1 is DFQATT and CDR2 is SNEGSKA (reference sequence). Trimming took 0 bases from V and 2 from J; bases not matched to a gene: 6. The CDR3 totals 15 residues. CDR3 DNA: TGCAGTGCTAGAGATGGAGCGGGAGCCCCCTACGAGCAGTACTTC. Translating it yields CSARDGAGAPYEQYF.

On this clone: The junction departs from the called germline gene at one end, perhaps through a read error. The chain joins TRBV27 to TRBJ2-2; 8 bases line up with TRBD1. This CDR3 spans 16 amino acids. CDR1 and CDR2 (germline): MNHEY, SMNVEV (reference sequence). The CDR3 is CASSTQQGVNTRELFF. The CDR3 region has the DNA TGTGCCAGCAGTACCCAACAGGGGGTTAACACCAGGGAGCTGTTTTTT.

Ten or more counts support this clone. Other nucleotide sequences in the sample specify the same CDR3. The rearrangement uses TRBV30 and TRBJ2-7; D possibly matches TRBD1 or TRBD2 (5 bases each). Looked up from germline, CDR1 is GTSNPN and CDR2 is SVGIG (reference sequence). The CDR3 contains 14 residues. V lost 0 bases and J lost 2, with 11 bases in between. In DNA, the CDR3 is TGTGCCTGGAGTGTACAAAGGGACCCCTACGAGCAGTACTTC. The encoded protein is CAWSVQRDPYEQYF.

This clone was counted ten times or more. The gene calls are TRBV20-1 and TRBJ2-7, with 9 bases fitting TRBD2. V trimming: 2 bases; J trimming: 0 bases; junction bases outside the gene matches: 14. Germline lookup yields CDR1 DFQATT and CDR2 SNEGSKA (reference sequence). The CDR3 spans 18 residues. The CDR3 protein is CSARRSGLANYFSYEQYF. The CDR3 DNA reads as TGCAGTGCTAGAAGGAGCGGACTAGCGAATTATTTCTCCTACGAGCAGTACTTC.

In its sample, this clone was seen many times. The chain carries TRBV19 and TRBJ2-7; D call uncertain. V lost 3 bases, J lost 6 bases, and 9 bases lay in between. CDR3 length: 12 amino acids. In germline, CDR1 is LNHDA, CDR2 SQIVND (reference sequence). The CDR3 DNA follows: TGTGCCAGTAGTATCGGAACCGGCGAGCAGTACTTC. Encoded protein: CASSIGTGEQYF.

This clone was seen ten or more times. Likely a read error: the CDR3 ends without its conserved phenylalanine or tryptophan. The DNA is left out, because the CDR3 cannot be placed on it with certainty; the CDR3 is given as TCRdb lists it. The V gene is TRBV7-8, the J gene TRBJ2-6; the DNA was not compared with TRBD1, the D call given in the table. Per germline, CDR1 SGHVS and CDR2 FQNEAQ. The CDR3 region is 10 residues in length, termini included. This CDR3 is CASSLAHSGQ.

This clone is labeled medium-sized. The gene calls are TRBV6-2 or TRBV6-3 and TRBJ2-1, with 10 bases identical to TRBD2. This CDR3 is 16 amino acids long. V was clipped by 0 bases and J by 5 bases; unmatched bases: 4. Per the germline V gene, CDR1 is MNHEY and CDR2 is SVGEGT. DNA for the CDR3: TGTGCCAGCAGTTACTCGAAAACTAGCGGGGACAATGAGCAGTTCTTC. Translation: CASSYSKTSGDNEQFF.

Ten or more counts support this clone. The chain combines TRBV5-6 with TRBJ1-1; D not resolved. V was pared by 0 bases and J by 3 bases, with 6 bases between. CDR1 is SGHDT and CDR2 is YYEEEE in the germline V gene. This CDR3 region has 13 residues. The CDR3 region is CASSLGAYTEAFF. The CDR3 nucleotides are TGTGCCAGCAGCTTGGGGGCTTACACTGAAGCTTTCTTT. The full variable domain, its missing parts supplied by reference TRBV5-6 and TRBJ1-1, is DAGVTQSPTHLIKTRGQQVTLRCSPKSGHDTVSWYQQALGQGPQFIFQYYEEEERQRGNFPDRFSGHQFPNYSSELNVNALLLGDSALYLCASSLGAYTEAFFGQGTRLTVV.

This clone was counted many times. The CDR3 bases are TGCAGTGCTGAGTCGCGGGGACAGGGAAGCGAAAAACTGTTTTTT. As protein: CSAESRGQGSEKLFF. The rearrangement joins TRBV20-1 to TRBJ1-4; 9 bases align to TRBD1. CDR3 length equals 15 residues. Per germline, CDR1 DFQATT and CDR2 SNEGSKA (reference sequence). The V gene end was trimmed by 5 bases and the J gene end by 8 bases; junction bases not matched to a gene: 12.

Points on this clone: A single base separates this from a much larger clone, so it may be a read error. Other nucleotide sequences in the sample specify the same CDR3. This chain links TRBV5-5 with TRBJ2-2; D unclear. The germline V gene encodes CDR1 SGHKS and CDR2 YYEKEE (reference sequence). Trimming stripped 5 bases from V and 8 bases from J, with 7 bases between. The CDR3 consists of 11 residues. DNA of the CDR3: TGTGCCAGCAGTGTCCTAGGGGAGCTGTTTTTT. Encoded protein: CASSVLGELFF.